These T cell receptor beta chains were read from a single sample in a study of OX40 agonist ivuxolimab in advanced cancers. Assay: immunoSEQ multiplex PCR; the TCRdb copy retains only in-frame clones and omits some. The sample carries more than 80,000 clones, 91% recorded once. The material sequenced was CD4+ or CD8+ T cells sorted from blood, taken in a trial of the OX40 agonist ivuxolimab. The source is an adult with an advanced solid tumor such as melanoma, head and neck, liver or kidney cancer. Each CDR3 is given with its conserved first and last residue. Fields, in order: V gene, D gene, J gene, clone size, CDR3 DNA, CDR3 protein. A D gene is named only where the DNA matches it firmly. Where a row states a size, it is once, few, many or the class of an expanded clone; other rows omit it.

V gene: TRBV14; D gene: TRBD1; J gene: TRBJ1-1; clone size: NA; CDR3 DNA: TGTGCCAGCAGCCGGAATTCAGGGGGCACTGAAGCTTTCTTT; CDR3 protein: CASSRNSGGTEAFF
V gene: TRBV18; D gene: NA; J gene: TRBJ2-7; clone size: NA; CDR3 DNA: TGTGCCAGCTCACCACGGTGGGAGTACGAGCAGTACTTC; CDR3 protein: CASSPRWEYEQYF
V gene: TRBV9; D gene: TRBD2; J gene: TRBJ2-5; clone size: once; CDR3 DNA: TGTGCCAGCAGCGGTGTGGGAGGGACGGGGGAGACCCAGTACTTC; CDR3 protein: CASSGVGGTGETQYF
V gene: TRBV6-1; D gene: NA; J gene: TRBJ1-3; clone size: NA; CDR3 DNA: TGTGCCAGCAGTGACCGGTCAGGGGTGGGAGGAAACACCATATATTTT; CDR3 protein: CASSDRSGVGGNTIYF
V gene: TRBV5-1; D gene: TRBD2; J gene: TRBJ2-1; clone size: once; CDR3 DNA: TGCGCCAGCAGCTTAATTAGCGGGAGTGTATACAATGAGCAGTTCTTC; CDR3 protein: CASSLISGSVYNEQFF
V gene: TRBV6-1; D gene: TRBD1; J gene: TRBJ2-3; clone size: NA; CDR3 DNA: TGTGCCAGCAGGACCGGGACAGGGGCAGATACGCAGTATTTT; CDR3 protein: CASRTGTGADTQYF
V gene: TRBV19; D gene: NA; J gene: TRBJ2-3; clone size: NA; CDR3 DNA: TGTGCCAGTAGTATAAGGGAAACAGGGATCAGCACAGATACGCAGTATTTT; CDR3 protein: CASSIRETGISTDTQYF
V gene: TRBV7-2; D gene: NA; J gene: TRBJ2-3; clone size: few; CDR3 DNA: TGTGCCAGCAGCTTACTACGCACAGATACGCAGTATTTT; CDR3 protein: CASSLLRTDTQYF
V gene: TRBV6-5; D gene: TRBD2; J gene: TRBJ2-5; clone size: NA; CDR3 DNA: TGTGCCAGCAGTTACGGGCTAGCGGGAGCGGGAGAGACCCAGTACTTC; CDR3 protein: CASSYGLAGAGETQYF
V gene: TRBV29-1; D gene: NA; J gene: TRBJ2-7; clone size: NA; CDR3 DNA: TGCAGCGTCGCGACAGGTATTGGTAGGGACGAGCAGTACTTC; CDR3 protein: CSVATGIGRDEQYF
V gene: TRBV5-1; D gene: TRBD1; J gene: TRBJ1-6; clone size: NA; CDR3 DNA: TGCGCCAGCAGCTCGGGACAGTATAATTCACCCCTCCACTTT; CDR3 protein: CASSSGQYNSPLHF
V gene: TRBV30; D gene: TRBD2; J gene: TRBJ2-1; clone size: NA; CDR3 DNA: TGTGCCTGGAGTGTGGTTCTAGCGGGAGGCAATGAGCAGTTCTTC; CDR3 protein: CAWSVVLAGGNEQFF
V gene: TRBV9; D gene: TRBD2; J gene: TRBJ2-7; clone size: NA; CDR3 DNA: TGTGCCAGCAGCCCCTATAGCGGGGGGGGCTACGAGCAGTACTTC; CDR3 protein: CASSPYSGGGYEQYF
V gene: TRBV4-1; D gene: NA; J gene: TRBJ1-5; clone size: NA; CDR3 DNA: TGCGCCAGCAGCCAAGATGACGGCTATAGCAATCAGCCCCAGCATTTT; CDR3 protein: CASSQDDGYSNQPQHF
V gene: TRBV9; D gene: NA; J gene: TRBJ2-3; clone size: once; CDR3 DNA: TGTGCCAGCAGCGTAGAGGTGGGGGCGCAACGCACAGATACGCAGTATTTT; CDR3 protein: CASSVEVGAQRTDTQYF
V gene: TRBV7-8; D gene: TRBD2; J gene: TRBJ2-3; clone size: NA; CDR3 DNA: TGTGCCAGCAGCCCGAGTAGCGGGAGGAGTGCAGATACGCAGTATTTT; CDR3 protein: CASSPSSGRSADTQYF
V gene: TRBV5-4; D gene: NA; J gene: TRBJ1-1; clone size: once; CDR3 DNA: TGTGCCAGCAGCCTAGGGGGGGGCAATTCTAGGACTGAAGCTTTCTTT; CDR3 protein: CASSLGGGNSRTEAFF
V gene: TRBV5-8; D gene: NA; J gene: TRBJ2-3; clone size: NA; CDR3 DNA: TGTGCCAGCGCCGGGTTCAGAGTAGAAGATACGCAGTATTTT; CDR3 protein: CASAGFRVEDTQYF
V gene: TRBV10-3; D gene: NA; J gene: TRBJ2-2; clone size: NA; CDR3 DNA: TGTGCCATCAGTGAGTCTACAGGGCGAGGAGGGAACACCGGGGAGCTGTTTTTT; CDR3 protein: CAISESTGRGGNTGELFF
V gene: TRBV6-1; D gene: TRBD1; J gene: TRBJ1-1; clone size: NA; CDR3 DNA: TGTGCCAGCAAGCAGGGGGTAAGTGCGGGAGCTTTCTTT; CDR3 protein: CASKQGVSAGAFF
V gene: TRBV11-2; D gene: NA; J gene: TRBJ2-2; clone size: once; CDR3 DNA: TGTGCCAGCAGGTCCCTTAGGACTAACACCGGGGAGCTGTTTTTT; CDR3 protein: CASRSLRTNTGELFF
V gene: TRBV5-1; D gene: NA; J gene: TRBJ2-2; clone size: NA; CDR3 DNA: TGCGCCAGCAGCTGGGATGGGACAACGAACACCGGGGAGCTGTTTTTT; CDR3 protein: CASSWDGTTNTGELFF
V gene: TRBV18; D gene: NA; J gene: TRBJ1-5; clone size: many; CDR3 DNA: TGTGCCAGCTCCGCCGGGAGCGCCAATCAGCCCCAGCATTTT; CDR3 protein: CASSAGSANQPQHF
V gene: TRBV6-1; D gene: NA; J gene: TRBJ2-7; clone size: NA; CDR3 DNA: TGTGCCAGCAGTGAAAGGTGGGGGAGCTCCTACGAGCAGTACTTC; CDR3 protein: CASSERWGSSYEQYF
V gene: TRBV5-4; D gene: NA; J gene: TRBJ2-3; clone size: NA; CDR3 DNA: TGTGCCAGCAGCTTGGGGCTTCCCACAGATACGCAGTATTTT; CDR3 protein: CASSLGLPTDTQYF
V gene: TRBV7-2; D gene: TRBD2; J gene: TRBJ2-7; clone size: NA; CDR3 DNA: TGTGCCAGCAGCTTAGCGTCTAGCGGGCCTACCTACGAGCAGTACTTC; CDR3 protein: CASSLASSGPTYEQYF
V gene: TRBV28; D gene: NA; J gene: TRBJ1-1; clone size: NA; CDR3 DNA: TGTGCCAGCAGAACAACAGGGAGCACTGAAGCTTTCTTT; CDR3 protein: CASRTTGSTEAFF
V gene: TRBV11-3; D gene: TRBD1; J gene: TRBJ2-2; clone size: NA; CDR3 DNA: TGTGCCAGCAGCTGGACAGGGACCGGGGAGCTGTTTTTT; CDR3 protein: CASSWTGTGELFF
V gene: TRBV6-5; D gene: NA; J gene: TRBJ2-1; clone size: NA; CDR3 DNA: TGTGCCAGCAGTTCCGTAAGCGGGCTCTCCTACAATGAGCAGTTCTTC; CDR3 protein: CASSSVSGLSYNEQFF
V gene: TRBV28; D gene: TRBD1; J gene: TRBJ1-1; clone size: NA; CDR3 DNA: TGTGCCAGCAGTTTATTCACAGGGGACACTGAAGCTTTCTTT; CDR3 protein: CASSLFTGDTEAFF
V gene: TRBV5-6; D gene: TRBD1; J gene: TRBJ2-5; clone size: NA; CDR3 DNA: TGTGCCAGCAGCTTTTTCGTCGGGGGACAGGGGGAAGAGACCCAGTACTTC; CDR3 protein: CASSFFVGGQGEETQYF
V gene: TRBV2; D gene: TRBD2; J gene: TRBJ2-3; clone size: NA; CDR3 DNA: TGTGCCAGCAGCCAACTAGCGGATACGCAGTATTTT; CDR3 protein: CASSQLADTQYF
V gene: TRBV4-1; D gene: NA; J gene: TRBJ2-5; clone size: NA; CDR3 DNA: TGCGCCAGCAGCCAAGTCCAAGCGAGAAGCCAAGAGACCCAGTACTTC; CDR3 protein: CASSQVQARSQETQYF
V gene: TRBV28; D gene: TRBD1; J gene: TRBJ2-1; clone size: NA; CDR3 DNA: TGTGCCAGCAGGGTTTTAGGGGGCCGATACTACAATGAGCAGTTCTTC; CDR3 protein: CASRVLGGRYYNEQFF
V gene: TRBV10-3; D gene: NA; J gene: TRBJ2-2; clone size: NA; CDR3 DNA: TGTGCCATCAGTCAGGGTTCAGGCGGGGAGCTGTTTTTT; CDR3 protein: CAISQGSGGELFF
V gene: TRBV27; D gene: TRBD2; J gene: TRBJ2-2; clone size: NA; CDR3 DNA: TGTGCCAGCAGTTTAGGGAGGGCGAACACCGGGGAGCTGTTTTTT; CDR3 protein: CASSLGRANTGELFF
V gene: TRBV5-1; D gene: TRBD2; J gene: TRBJ2-7; clone size: NA; CDR3 DNA: TGCGCCAGCAGCTTGGGACTAGCGGGAGCTCTCGAGCAGTACTTC; CDR3 protein: CASSLGLAGALEQYF
V gene: TRBV11-2; D gene: TRBD1; J gene: TRBJ2-1; clone size: NA; CDR3 DNA: TGTGCCAGCAGGAGGACAGGGGGCTCGGGCGATAGCTCCTACAATGAGCAGTTCTTC; CDR3 protein: CASRRTGGSGDSSYNEQFF
V gene: TRBV6-1; D gene: NA; J gene: TRBJ1-4; clone size: NA; CDR3 DNA: TGTGCCAGCAAGTACAGGGTTGCAACTAATGAAAAACTGTTTTTT; CDR3 protein: CASKYRVATNEKLFF
V gene: TRBV9; D gene: NA; J gene: TRBJ1-1; clone size: NA; CDR3 DNA: TGTGCCAGCAGCGTAGACGTGAACACTGAAGCTTTCTTT; CDR3 protein: CASSVDVNTEAFF
V gene: TRBV19; D gene: NA; J gene: TRBJ2-7; clone size: NA; CDR3 DNA: TGTGCCAGTAGTCTCTCCGGGACTTTACTCTACGAGCAGTACTTC; CDR3 protein: CASSLSGTLLYEQYF
V gene: TRBV28; D gene: NA; J gene: TRBJ2-1; clone size: NA; CDR3 DNA: TGTGCCAGCAGTCAGGGTCTTCCCTACAATGAGCAGTTCTTC; CDR3 protein: CASSQGLPYNEQFF
V gene: TRBV19; D gene: TRBD2; J gene: TRBJ2-1; clone size: NA; CDR3 DNA: TGTGCCAGTAGTCCCTTACTAGCGGGAGGAAGAAATGAGCAGTTCTTC; CDR3 protein: CASSPLLAGGRNEQFF
V gene: TRBV27; D gene: NA; J gene: TRBJ2-7; clone size: NA; CDR3 DNA: TGTGCCAGCAGTTTAAAAGGGAATCACTACGAGCAGTACTTC; CDR3 protein: CASSLKGNHYEQYF
V gene: TRBV5-1; D gene: NA; J gene: TRBJ2-7; clone size: NA; CDR3 DNA: TGCGCCAGCAGCCGCGAAGCAGGGTCACCCTACGAGCAGTACTTC; CDR3 protein: CASSREAGSPYEQYF
V gene: TRBV9; D gene: NA; J gene: TRBJ1-2; clone size: NA; CDR3 DNA: TGTGCCAGCAGCGTAGGACAGGCCCCCTATGGCTACACCTTC; CDR3 protein: CASSVGQAPYGYTF
V gene: TRBV6-1; D gene: TRBD1; J gene: TRBJ1-5; clone size: NA; CDR3 DNA: TGTGCCAGCAGTGAGCAGGGGGGGAGCAATCAGCCCCAGCATTTT; CDR3 protein: CASSEQGGSNQPQHF
V gene: TRBV5-4; D gene: NA; J gene: TRBJ2-7; clone size: once; CDR3 DNA: TGTGCCAGCAGCTTTGCCGGGGAGCAGTACTTC; CDR3 protein: CASSFAGEQYF
V gene: TRBV21-1; D gene: NA; J gene: TRBJ2-3; clone size: NA; CDR3 DNA: TGTGCCAGCAGCCCACACATGAACCAGGGTGGAGATACGCAGTATTTT; CDR3 protein: CASSPHMNQGGDTQYF
V gene: TRBV10-2; D gene: NA; J gene: TRBJ2-5; clone size: NA; CDR3 DNA: TGCGCCAGCTTACCTAAGAATCGAGAGACCCAGTACTTC; CDR3 protein: CASLPKNRETQYF
V gene: TRBV5-6; D gene: TRBD1; J gene: TRBJ2-3; clone size: few; CDR3 DNA: TGTGCCAGCAGCTTGGGACAGGGTGGGACAGATACGCAGTATTTT; CDR3 protein: CASSLGQGGTDTQYF
V gene: TRBV4-3; D gene: NA; J gene: TRBJ1-3; clone size: NA; CDR3 DNA: TGCGCCAGCAGCCGAGACCCCATGGGATCGGGAAACACCATATATTTT; CDR3 protein: CASSRDPMGSGNTIYF
V gene: TRBV7-8; D gene: TRBD2; J gene: TRBJ2-7; clone size: NA; CDR3 DNA: TGTGCCAGCAGCTTAATTCAGGGACTAGCGGGATACGAGCAGTACTTC; CDR3 protein: CASSLIQGLAGYEQYF